What follows are 30 T cell receptor beta chains derived from one specimen sequenced in a study of identical twins (dated by TCRdb to between 2015 and 2016). The library came from 5' RACE. Sequencing relied on an Illumina HiSeq 2000. TCRdb applied fastp at Q25 and MiXCR to the public reads, then kept only in-frame beta chains. Entries that share a CDR3 protein sequence are merged under the most common genes and DNA. This sample lists 140,000 to 150,000 distinct CDR3 sequences; around 3.6% were detected once. Together, the top ten hold 8.1% of the sample. Sequencing was done on a sample of memory T cells sorted from blood. The cell subset or site label, as the study defines it: CD45RO+ enriched T cells. The origin of the receptors is a man between 18 and 35 years old in good health.

This clonotype occurred many times. The chain combines TRBV20-1 with TRBJ1-4; 9 positions match TRBD1. This CDR3 comprises 13 residues. V lost 3 bases and J lost 8; bases outside the gene matches: 4. In germline, CDR1 is DFQATT, CDR2 SNEGSKA (reference sequence). In DNA, the CDR3 is TGCAGTGCTAGGAATGGACAGGGGGAAAAACTGTTTTTT. Its translation: CSARNGQGEKLFF.

This clonotype was counted many times. The gene calls are TRBV6-4 and TRBJ2-2; D is uncertain. The CDR3 has 13 amino acids. The V end lost 3 bases, the J end lost 5 bases, and 7 bases lay between the germline ends. Germline V gives CDR1 MRHNA, CDR2 SNTAGT. In DNA form, the CDR3 reads TGTGCCAGCAGTGAGGCCCAGACCGGGGAGCTGTTTTTT. It encodes CASSEAQTGELFF.

This clonotype was seen repeatedly, ten times or more. The rearrangement joins TRBV5-1 to TRBJ2-3; D gene uncertain. The length of the CDR3 is 13 residues. V was pared by 4 bases and J by 5 bases, with 11 bases between. Germline loops: CDR1 SGHRS, CDR2 YFSETQ. The CDR3 protein is CASSPNRVDTQYF. DNA for the CDR3: TGCGCCAGCAGCCCCAACCGGGTAGATACGCAGTATTTT.

The table lists this clonotype with many counts. The rearrangement joins TRBV19 to TRBJ1-3, with no clear D. The CDR3 loop spans 15 amino acids. The V end lost 6 bases, the J end lost 2 bases, and 14 bases lay between the germline ends. Looked up from germline, CDR1 is LNHDA and CDR2 is SQIVND (reference sequence). The chain's CDR3 is CASSRKMKTGNTIYF. The CDR3 DNA sequence: TGTGCCAGTAGCAGAAAGATGAAGACTGGAAACACCATATATTTT.

This clonotype was found many times. The V and J genes are TRBV4-3 and TRBJ2-1; tentative D call: TRBD2 (5 bases). The length of the CDR3 is 18 residues. The germline V gene has CDR1 LGHNA and CDR2 YSLEER. V lost 0 bases, J lost 10 bases, and 25 bases lay in between. CDR3 in amino acids: CASSQEGPQASGSREQFF. The CDR3 region has the DNA TGCGCCAGCAGCCAAGAGGGCCCGCAAGCATCGGGATCGAGGGAGCAGTTCTTC.

This clonotype appeared many times. The J gene is TRBJ2-2, the V gene TRBV6-2 or TRBV6-3, with TRBD1 matching over 8 bases. CDR1 is MNHEY, CDR2 SVGEGT, per germline. V lost 7 bases, J lost 5 bases, and 9 bases stayed unmatched. CDR3 length: 15 amino acids. CDR3 region: CASIPLDRATGELFF. The CDR3 nucleotides read TGTGCCAGCATCCCCTTGGACAGGGCGACCGGGGAGCTGTTTTTT.

This clonotype appeared many times. The chain uses TRBV5-1 and TRBJ2-5; D possibly corresponds to TRBD1 (6 bases). This CDR3 has 15 residues. CDR1 and CDR2 (germline): SGHRS, YFSETQ. With 4 bases removed from V and 0 bases from J, the gap between germline ends came to 13 bases. CDR3 DNA sequence: TGCGCCAGCAGCCCCATGGACAGCCACCAAGAGACCCAGTACTTC. This translates into CASSPMDSHQETQYF.

This clonotype was counted ten times or more. V and J are TRBV20-1 and TRBJ2-7; 11 nucleotides match TRBD2. The CDR3 covers 16 residues. Per the germline V gene, CDR1 is DFQATT and CDR2 is SNEGSKA (reference sequence). The V gene end was trimmed by 0 bases and the J gene end by 3 bases; junction bases not matched to a gene: 7. DNA for the CDR3: TGCAGTGCTAGAGATTTGCGGACTAGCGGGTTCTACGAGCAGTACTTC. This encodes CSARDLRTSGFYEQYF.

This clonotype was seen repeatedly, ten times or more. The rearrangement joins TRBV14 to TRBJ1-2; tentatively, D is TRBD1 (6 bases). V shed 1 base and J shed 5 bases, with 11 bases lying between them. The CDR3 totals 14 residues. Germline V CDR1 and CDR2: SGHDN, FVKESK. The CDR3 DNA sequence: TGTGCCAGCAGCCAAGCGGGGGCATGGTATGGCTACACCTTC. Protein product: CASSQAGAWYGYTF.

This clonotype was counted at least ten times. CDR3 DNA sequence: TGTGCCAGCAGTGCTCGACAGGGTGGAGCCAAAAACATTCAGTACTTC. This translates into CASSARQGGAKNIQYF. The chain couples TRBV28 to TRBJ2-4; 7 bases are shared with TRBD1. Germline loops: CDR1 MDHEN, CDR2 SYDVKM. The CDR3 is 16 amino acids. V dropped 5 bases and J dropped 0; count of bases not matched to a gene: 7.

This clonotype was detected many times. The CDR3 region has the DNA TGCGCCAGCAGCTATTCACCTCCCGGAGGCGGAAGCACAGATACGCAGTATTTT. Translated: CASSYSPPGGGSTDTQYF. The chain uses TRBV5-1 and TRBJ2-3; a weak D match, TRBD2 (5 bases). The CDR3 totals 18 residues. V was clipped by 3 bases and J by 0 bases, with 20 bases between them. Germline V gene lookup returns CDR1 SGHRS and CDR2 YFSETQ. The whole variable domain, filled in from reference TRBV5-1 and TRBJ2-3, reads KAGVTQTPRYLIKTRGQQVTLSCSPISGHRSVSWYQQTPGQGLQFLFEYFSETQRNKGNFPGRFSGRQFSNSRSEMNVSTLELGDSALYLCASSYSPPGGGSTDTQYFGPGTRLTVL.

This clonotype was counted at least ten times. This rearrangement joins TRBV28 to TRBJ2-7, with 9 bases that match TRBD1. Trimming removed 6 bases from V and 2 bases from J; junction bases left unmatched: 5. Germline CDR1 reads MDHEN; CDR2 reads SYDVKM. The CDR3 covers 14 residues. DNA of the CDR3: TGTGCCAGCAGAGGACAGGGGAGGACCTACGAGCAGTACGTC. Translated: CASRGQGRTYEQYV.

This clonotype was observed at least ten times. This rearrangement joins TRBV29-1 to TRBJ1-2; D perhaps matches TRBD1 (6 bases). Germline V CDR1 and CDR2: SQVTM, ANQGSEA. This CDR3 contains 11 residues. The V end was cut by 6 bases, the J end by 7 bases, with 12 bases between. This CDR3 is CSVDEGGGYTF. CDR3 nucleotides: TGCAGCGTCGATGAGGGGGGTGGCTACACCTTC.

This clonotype occurred many times. This sequence joins TRBV2 and TRBJ1-1, with 9 bases fitting TRBD1. V lost 6 bases, J lost 5 bases, and 7 bases stayed unmatched. This CDR3 spans 14 amino acids. Looked up from germline, CDR1 is SNHLY and CDR2 is FYNNEI. The CDR3 protein is CASREGQGRTEAFF. In DNA, the CDR3 is TGTGCCAGCAGGGAGGGACAGGGAAGGACTGAAGCTTTCTTT.

This clonotype was seen ten or more times. The chain has TRBV6-6 and TRBJ2-5; tentative D call: TRBD2 (6 bases). Germline V gives CDR1 MNHNY, CDR2 SVGAGI (reference sequence). CDR3 length equals 12 residues. Trimming stripped 7 bases from V and 4 bases from J, with 10 bases between. The CDR3 sequence is CASNGGRETQYF. CDR3 coding DNA: TGTGCCAGCAATGGAGGGAGAGAGACCCAGTACTTC.

This clonotype came up many times. The chain joins TRBV19 to TRBJ2-5; D not certain. This CDR3 has 13 amino acids. Per germline, CDR1 LNHDA and CDR2 SQIVND (reference sequence). V lost 5 bases and J 0 bases, leaving 7 bases between the germline ends. The CDR3 is CASSVGYQETQYF. CDR3 sequence (DNA): TGTGCCAGTAGTGTGGGATACCAAGAGACCCAGTACTTC.

This clonotype came up many times. The chain recombines TRBV5-1 with TRBJ1-3; D uncertain. The germline gives CDR1 SGHRS, CDR2 YFSETQ. The CDR3 runs 15 residues. V lost 0 bases and J 4 bases, leaving 11 bases between the germline ends. This CDR3 reads CASSLGDGDGNTIYF. The CDR3 DNA sequence: TGCGCCAGCAGCTTGGGCGACGGAGACGGAAACACCATATATTTT. Full variable domain (missing parts from reference TRBV5-1 and TRBJ1-3): KAGVTQTPRYLIKTRGQQVTLSCSPISGHRSVSWYQQTPGQGLQFLFEYFSETQRNKGNFPGRFSGRQFSNSRSEMNVSTLELGDSALYLCASSLGDGDGNTIYFGEGSWLTVV.

This clonotype has at least ten counts. The chain uses TRBV15 and TRBJ2-2; D ambiguous. Per the germline V gene, CDR1 is LNHNV and CDR2 is YYDKDF (reference sequence). Trimming cost V 0 bases and J 1 base, with 3 bases left between them. This CDR3 contains 14 residues. The CDR3 loop is CATSREGNTGELFF. The CDR3 coding sequence is TGTGCCACCAGCAGAGAGGGGAACACCGGGGAGCTGTTTTTT.

On this clonotype: Lacking the conserved final phenylalanine or tryptophan, this CDR3 likely reflects a read error. J is TRBJ2-1 and V is TRBV5-1; 7 nucleotides align to TRBD2. Germline lookup yields CDR1 SGHRS and CDR2 YFSETQ. Germline trimming cut 4 bases from V and 6 bases from J; bases unmatched to any gene: 7. The CDR3 is made up of 14 amino acids. In nucleotides, the CDR3 is TGCGCCAGCAGCCCCGGGACTAACGCCAATGAGCAGTTCATC. Translating it yields CASSPGTNANEQFI.

In this sample, this clonotype turned up many times. This sequence joins TRBV9 and TRBJ2-1; D is undetermined. Germline V gives CDR1 SGDLS, CDR2 YYNGEE. The CDR3 is 13 residues long. Trimming pared 0 bases from V and 6 bases from J, leaving 7 bases between. CDR3 sequence reads: CASSVAVGNEQFF. DNA for the CDR3: TGTGCCAGCAGCGTAGCTGTGGGCAATGAGCAGTTCTTC.

Many counts were recorded for this clonotype. The V call is TRBV10-3, the J call TRBJ2-2; D gene uncertain. This CDR3 comprises 12 residues. Per the germline V gene, CDR1 is ENHRY and CDR2 is SYGVKD. V was pared by 2 bases and J by 3 bases, with 1 base between. In nucleotides, the CDR3 is TGTGCCATCAGTGAGGACACCGGGGAGCTGTTTTTT. Translation: CAISEDTGELFF.

Many counts were recorded for this clonotype. The chain uses TRBV7-2 and TRBJ2-7, with D uncertain. The germline CDR1 and CDR2 sequences are SGHTA and FQGNSA. V dropped 4 bases and J dropped 0 bases, with 10 bases sitting between them. CDR3 length: 14 residues. CDR3 sequence reads: CASSYPEASYEQYF. CDR3 DNA: TGTGCCAGCAGCTATCCCGAGGCCTCCTACGAGCAGTACTTC. The whole variable domain, filled in from reference TRBV7-2 and TRBJ2-7, reads GAGVSQSPSNKVTEKGKDVELRCDPISGHTALYWYRQSLGQGLEFLIYFQGNSAPDKSGLPSDRFSAERTGGSVSTLTIQRTQQEDSAVYLCASSYPEASYEQYFGPGTRLTVT.

V usage is TRBV25-1 and J usage is TRBJ1-6; 9 nucleotides line up with TRBD1. V was clipped by 6 bases and J by 10 bases; unmatched bases: 7. The V gene's germline CDR1 is MGHDK and CDR2 SYGVNS. The CDR3 consists of 14 residues. CDR3 nucleotides: TGTGCCAGCAGAGAAACAGGGGGCGTCTCACCCCTCCACTTT. Translated, it gives CASRETGGVSPLHF.

The V gene is TRBV19, the J gene TRBJ2-1, with D possibly matching TRBD2 (5 bases). Per the germline V gene, CDR1 is LNHDA and CDR2 is SQIVND (reference sequence). This CDR3 is built from 14 residues. V was trimmed by 8 bases and J by 3 bases, leaving 14 bases between them. CDR3 coding DNA: TGTGCCAGTGGGCCTAGCATTAACTACAATGAGCAGTTCTTC. Encoded protein: CASGPSINYNEQFF.

This clonotype was seen ten or more times. The chain carries TRBV6-2 or TRBV6-3 and TRBJ2-1, with 9 bases aligning to TRBD2. This CDR3 region has 14 residues. Trimming at V came to 6 bases and at J to 4 bases, leaving 4 bases not matched to a gene. Germline V gives CDR1 MNHEY, CDR2 SVGEGT. The CDR3 nucleotides read TGTGCCAGCAGAAAAGCGGGAGGATACAATGAGCAGTTCTTC. It specifies CASRKAGGYNEQFF.

There are many counts of this clonotype. V usage is TRBV10-3 and J usage is TRBJ2-3; D assignment may be TRBD1 or TRBD2 (5 bases each). With 6 bases removed from V and 3 bases from J, the gap between germline ends came to 10 bases. Looked up from germline, CDR1 is ENHRY and CDR2 is SYGVKD. The CDR3 covers 13 residues. DNA for the CDR3: TGTGCCATCAGCGGGGACGGGACAGATACGCAGTATTTT. Translation: CAISGDGTDTQYF.

This clonotype was counted ten times or more. This sequence joins TRBV5-1 and TRBJ1-5; the D gene is possibly TRBD1 (5 bases). Germline V gives CDR1 SGHRS, CDR2 YFSETQ. Trimming pared 7 bases from V and 3 bases from J, leaving 14 bases between. This CDR3 is built from 14 residues. CDR3 amino acids: CASSPGGVNQPQHF. Written as DNA, the CDR3 is TGCGCCAGCTCCCCTGGAGGGGTCAATCAGCCCCAGCATTTT.

The table lists this clonotype with many counts. The chain couples TRBV6-5 to TRBJ2-5, with 11 positions matching TRBD1. J lost 5 bases, V lost 2 bases, and 1 base had no gene match. CDR3 size: 14 residues. Germline-derived CDR1 and CDR2 are MNHEY and SVGAGI. In DNA form, the CDR3 reads TGTGCCAGCAGTTACGGGACAGGGGGGGAGACCCAGTACTTC. As protein: CASSYGTGGETQYF.

This clonotype was detected many times. One junction end does not reproduce the germline sequence, and a read error may be involved. The chain uses TRBV2 and TRBJ2-7; 7 bases match TRBD2. CDR1 and CDR2 (germline): SNHLY, FYNNEI. The CDR3 runs to 10 residues. The DNA for the CDR3 is TGTGCCAGCAGGGTGACTAGCTACGTTTTC. It is translated as CASRVTSYVF.

V is TRBV15 and J is TRBJ2-5; 7 bases line up with TRBD1. This CDR3 contains 15 residues. With 3 bases clipped from V and 5 bases from J, the junction kept 9 bases outside the gene matches. CDR1 and CDR2 from the germline V gene are LNHNV and YYDKDF (reference sequence). CDR3 residues: CATSSGQALPETQYF. CDR3 DNA: TGTGCCACCAGCAGTGGACAGGCGCTACCCGAGACCCAGTACTTC. The full variable domain, completed using reference TRBV15 and TRBJ2-5, is DAMVIQNPRYQVTQFGKPVTLSCSQTLNHNVMYWYQQKSSQAPKLLFHYYDKDFNNEADTPDNFQSRRPNTSFCFLDIRSPGLGDTAMYLCATSSGQALPETQYFGPGTRLLVL.